Below, 29 T cell receptor beta chains from the same sample are listed, as sequenced in a study of OX40 agonist ivuxolimab in advanced cancers. Sequenced by immunoSEQ multiplex PCR; TCRdb stores in-frame clones only, minus some. The sample lists just over 60,000 clones; about 91% were seen once. This specimen consisted of CD4+ or CD8+ T cells sorted from blood, obtained in a trial of the OX40 agonist ivuxolimab. All receptors come from an adult with an advanced solid tumor such as melanoma, head and neck, liver or kidney cancer.

This clone was observed a single time. The V and J genes are TRBV27 and TRBJ2-2; D gene ambiguous. The CDR3 consists of 15 residues. The V end was cut by 2 bases, the J end by 7 bases, with 14 bases between. The germline gives CDR1 MNHEY, CDR2 SMNVEV (reference sequence). This CDR3 is CASSLTRLLGGELFF. CDR3 sequence (DNA): TGTGCCAGCAGTTTAACTCGCCTATTAGGCGGGGAGCTGTTTTTT.

The rearrangement links TRBV9 to TRBJ2-1; weak D call: TRBD2 (5 bases). This CDR3 region has 15 residues. V lost 0 bases and J 8 bases, leaving 15 bases between the germline ends. Germline loops: CDR1 SGDLS, CDR2 YYNGEE. This chain's CDR3 is CASSVAEGVVDEQFF. Written as DNA, the CDR3 is TGTGCCAGCAGCGTAGCTGAGGGAGTGGTCGATGAGCAGTTCTTC.

V gene TRBV15 combines with J gene TRBJ2-1, with D possibly matching TRBD1 (7 bases). This CDR3 has 14 residues. Germline values: CDR1 LNHNV, CDR2 YYDKDF (reference sequence). Trimming cost V 11 bases and J 3 bases, with 17 bases left between them. The CDR3: CAPFTGDFYNEQFF. The CDR3 coding sequence is TGTGCCCCCTTTACAGGGGACTTCTACAATGAGCAGTTCTTC.

V usage is TRBV7-2 and J usage is TRBJ1-2; maybe TRBD1 (5 bases). V lost 1 base to trimming and J lost 4 bases, with 10 bases between them. Looked up from germline, CDR1 is SGHTA and CDR2 is FQGNSA. CDR3 length equals 14 residues. CDR3 coding DNA: TGTGCCAGCAGCTTAGGCGGGGCGGCCTATGGCTACACCTTC. Translated: CASSLGGAAYGYTF.

V gene TRBV5-6 combines with J gene TRBJ2-1; perhaps TRBD1 as D (5 bases). Germline V gene sequence: CDR1 SGHDT, CDR2 YYEEEE. Trimming took 3 bases from V and 12 from J, leaving 22 bases between them. The CDR3 covers 15 residues. CDR3 sequence reads: CASSYRTPDSHGQFF. The CDR3 DNA reads TGTGCCAGCAGCTATAGGACACCCGACAGTCACGGGCAGTTCTTC.

Remarks on this clone: Other DNA sequences in this specimen translate into the identical CDR3. The gene calls are TRBV7-6 and TRBJ2-7; D is possibly TRBD1 (5 bases). The CDR3 consists of 14 residues. Germline V gives CDR1 SGHVS, CDR2 FNYEAQ. V was trimmed by 1 base and J by 4 bases, leaving 11 bases between them. CDR3 sequence (DNA): TGTGCCAGCAGCTTAGGCGGCAGGGCATACGAGCAGTACTTC. Translating it yields CASSLGGRAYEQYF.

V and J are TRBV19 and TRBJ1-5, with D perhaps TRBD1 (6 bases). V was clipped by 7 bases and J by 6 bases, with 13 bases between them. This CDR3 comprises 13 residues. Germline CDR1 and CDR2: LNHDA and SQIVND (reference sequence). The CDR3 bases are TGTGCCAGTAAGAAGGGGGAAATTCAGCCCCAGCATTTT. This encodes CASKKGEIQPQHF.

This rearrangement joins TRBV5-1 to TRBJ1-1; D unresolved. The V and J ends lost 3 bases and 3 bases respectively, with 6 bases between them. CDR1 is SGHRS, CDR2 YFSETQ, per germline. CDR3 length equals 12 residues. The DNA of the CDR3 is TGCGCCAGCAGCTCCGGGGACACTGAAGCTTTCTTT. Translating it yields CASSSGDTEAFF.

V gene TRBV7-2 combines with J gene TRBJ1-1; possible D gene TRBD1, 6 bases. This CDR3 region has 18 residues. With 1 base removed from V and 0 bases from J, the gap between germline ends came to 18 bases. Germline loops: CDR1 SGHTA, CDR2 FQGNSA. The CDR3 sequence: CASSLDRVTGYLNTEAFF. As DNA, the CDR3 is TGTGCCAGCAGCTTAGACCGCGTGACAGGCTACTTGAACACTGAAGCTTTCTTT.

The rearrangement uses TRBV29-1 and TRBJ2-4; TRBD1 or TRBD2 may be the D gene (5 bases each). This CDR3 spans 10 amino acids. Between the trimmed V and J ends, which lost 6 bases and 10 bases, there was a span of 10 bases. Germline V lookup: CDR1 SQVTM, CDR2 ANQGSEA. CDR3 amino acids: CSVRGEIQYF. CDR3 in DNA: TGCAGCGTGAGAGGGGAAATTCAGTACTTC.

The chain is built from TRBV28 and TRBJ1-3; 8 bases agree with TRBD1. Germline CDR1 MDHEN, CDR2 SYDVKM. Germline trimming cut 3 bases from V and 2 bases from J; bases unmatched to any gene: 6. This CDR3 spans 16 amino acids. The CDR3 DNA follows: TGTGCCAGCAGTTTCGAGGACAGGGTTACTGGAAACACCATATATTTT. Translated, it gives CASSFEDRVTGNTIYF.

This chain connects TRBV5-1 to TRBJ2-1; 11 positions agree with TRBD2. Unmatched junction bases numbered 11, after V lost 0 bases and J lost 0 bases. The V gene's germline CDR1 is SGHRS and CDR2 YFSETQ. The CDR3 runs to 20 residues. CDR3 DNA: TGCGCCAGCAGCTTGGTTTTTGGGACTAGCGGTTATAGCTCCTACAATGAGCAGTTCTTC. Translating it yields CASSLVFGTSGYSSYNEQFF.

The chain recombines TRBV6-1 with TRBJ1-4; tentatively, D is TRBD1 (5 bases). The V gene's germline CDR1 is MNHNS and CDR2 SASEGT. Trimming took 6 bases from V and 5 from J, leaving 16 bases between them. The CDR3 loop spans 15 amino acids. The CDR3 nucleotides are TGTGCCAGCAGGTTTCTGATACAGGAGAATGAAAAACTGTTTTTT. It encodes CASRFLIQENEKLFF.

The V call is TRBV7-9, the J call TRBJ2-7, with D perhaps assigned TRBD1 or TRBD2 (6 bases each). Trimming pared 5 bases from V and 5 bases from J, leaving 19 bases between. There are 15 residues in the CDR3. In germline, CDR1 is SEHNR, CDR2 FQNEAQ (reference sequence). For the CDR3, the DNA is TGTGCCAGCAGCCCCGGGTCACGGGGGCCCAACGAGCAGTACTTC. As protein: CASSPGSRGPNEQYF.

Comment on this clone: The sample has other DNA sequences that encode this CDR3 too. This chain joins TRBV27 and TRBJ2-7; TRBD1 agrees at 9 bases. The CDR3 totals 14 residues. J lost 3 bases, V lost 3 bases, and 3 bases had no gene match. Per germline, CDR1 MNHEY and CDR2 SMNVEV (reference sequence). The CDR3 protein is CASSLRGQGYEQYF. The CDR3 nucleotides are TGTGCCAGCAGTTTGAGGGGACAGGGCTACGAGCAGTACTTC.

The chain carries TRBV7-9 and TRBJ2-3, with 10 nucleotides matching TRBD1. Germline trimming cut 2 bases from V and 3 bases from J; bases unmatched to any gene: 2. This CDR3 has 15 amino acids. The V gene's germline CDR1 is SEHNR and CDR2 FQNEAQ (reference sequence). CDR3 residues: CASSLRTGGTDTQYF. CDR3 DNA: TGTGCCAGCAGCTTAAGGACAGGGGGGACAGATACGCAGTATTTT.

V and J are TRBV28 and TRBJ2-7; perhaps TRBD2 as D (5 bases). The CDR3 runs 13 residues. Germline-derived CDR1 and CDR2 are MDHEN and SYDVKM. The V end was cut by 1 base, the J end by 7 bases, with 11 bases between. CDR3 DNA: TGTGCCAGCAGTTTATTCCGGACGGGAGAGCAGTACTTC. Protein sequence: CASSLFRTGEQYF.

This sequence joins TRBV11-2 and TRBJ2-1; tentatively, D is TRBD2 (6 bases). This CDR3 is built from 13 residues. Germline assignment: CDR1 SGHAT and CDR2 FQNNGV. The V end lost 5 bases, the J end lost 5 bases, and 10 bases lay between the germline ends. The CDR3 nucleotides read TGTGCCAGCAGCCTCGGGACTCACAATGAGCAGTTCTTC. As protein: CASSLGTHNEQFF.

This rearrangement joins TRBV27 to TRBJ2-1; TRBD1 might be the D (6 bases). Per germline, CDR1 MNHEY and CDR2 SMNVEV (reference sequence). The CDR3 is 12 residues long. V shed 4 bases and J shed 6 bases, with 7 bases lying between them. The CDR3 reads CASSSQGNEQFF. The CDR3 DNA is TGTGCCAGCAGTTCACAGGGCAATGAGCAGTTCTTC.

This clone was recorded once. The rearrangement joins TRBV2 to TRBJ2-5; D may be TRBD1 (6 bases). The CDR3 covers 14 residues. Germline V gene data show CDR1 as SNHLY and CDR2 as FYNNEI. V was clipped by 11 bases and J by 5 bases, with 21 bases between them. CDR3 residues: CAGYVAVTGETQYF. In nucleotides, the CDR3 is TGTGCCGGTTACGTGGCGGTTACAGGGGAGACCCAGTACTTC.

The chain couples TRBV7-8 to TRBJ1-1; D gene unclear. Looked up from germline, CDR1 is SGHVS and CDR2 is FQNEAQ. This CDR3 has 15 amino acids. Trimming took 1 base from V and 0 from J, leaving 9 bases between them. CDR3 bases: TGTGCCAGCAGCTTAGTCGGCCAGATGAACACTGAAGCTTTCTTT. It is translated as CASSLVGQMNTEAFF.

The V call is TRBV7-9, the J call TRBJ2-5, with 7 bases identical to TRBD1. Looked up from germline, CDR1 is SEHNR and CDR2 is FQNEAQ (reference sequence). Trimming at V came to 2 bases and at J to 2 bases, leaving 2 bases not matched to a gene. This CDR3 has 14 amino acids. The CDR3 protein is CASSLTGQQETQYF. As DNA, the CDR3 is TGTGCCAGCAGCTTAACGGGACAGCAAGAGACCCAGTACTTC.

This chain links TRBV10-1 with TRBJ2-1, with 11 bases fitting TRBD1. Trimming took 4 bases from V and 8 from J; bases not matched to a gene: 4. The CDR3 loop spans 14 amino acids. CDR1 and CDR2 (germline): WNHNN, SYGVQD (reference sequence). CDR3 sequence reads: CASSVGQGAYEQFF. CDR3 nucleotide sequence: TGCGCCAGCAGTGTAGGACAGGGGGCTTATGAGCAGTTCTTC.

This rearrangement joins TRBV10-2 to TRBJ1-5; D possibly corresponds to TRBD1 (5 bases). Trimming removed 6 bases at V and 7 bases at J, with 22 bases between. Germline V gives CDR1 WSHSY, CDR2 SAAADI. This CDR3 has 16 residues. The CDR3 nucleotides are TGCGCCAGCAGCCCCTGGAGCCAGGGTTTGTCCCAGCCCCAGCATTTT. Translated: CASSPWSQGLSQPQHF.

The chain has TRBV27 and TRBJ2-1; D gene uncertain. The CDR3 contains 19 residues. In germline, CDR1 is MNHEY, CDR2 SMNVEV (reference sequence). V dropped 2 bases and J dropped 0 bases, with 20 bases sitting between them. Here the CDR3 DNA reads TGTGCCAGCAGTTTAATAGCCTCATCCGGCAGGAGCTCCTACAATGAGCAGTTCTTC. Translation: CASSLIASSGRSSYNEQFF.

The V and J genes are TRBV28 and TRBJ1-4; no clear D gene. This CDR3 spans 15 amino acids. V dropped 1 base and J dropped 3 bases, with 9 bases sitting between them. Germline V gene data show CDR1 as MDHEN and CDR2 as SYDVKM. CDR3 sequence (DNA): TGTGCCAGCAGTTTATCTCCGGGAGCTAATGAAAAACTGTTTTTT. Its protein product is CASSLSPGANEKLFF.

On this clone: The junction departs from germline at one end; a sequencing error may be responsible. The chain carries TRBV2 and TRBJ2-7; 9 bases are a match to TRBD1. This CDR3 is 11 amino acids long. Per germline, CDR1 SNHLY and CDR2 FYNNEI. CDR3 amino acids: CASSAWDREIF. CDR3 DNA: TGTGCCAGCAGTGCATGGGACAGGGAGATCTTC.

This clone was recorded many times. The rearrangement links TRBV4-2 to TRBJ1-5; no reliable D call. V lost 3 bases, J lost 6 bases, and 24 bases lay in between. The CDR3 consists of 18 residues. CDR1 is LGHNA, CDR2 YNFKEQ, per germline. The CDR3 DNA sequence: TGTGCCAGCAGCCAGATAAGCTCAGGATCCAGTTCAGTTCAGCCCCAGCATTTT. Translation: CASSQISSGSSSVQPQHF.

V usage is TRBV5-6 and J usage is TRBJ1-4; TRBD1 aligns across 7 bases. CDR3 length: 15 amino acids. CDR1 is SGHDT, CDR2 YYEEEE, per germline. V shed 4 bases and J 5 bases; nucleotides not matched to a gene: 8. This CDR3 reads CASSTRQGLNEKLFF. CDR3 in DNA: TGTGCCAGCAGCACGAGACAGGGATTAAATGAAAAACTGTTTTTT.